The 24 T cell receptor beta chains given below trace back to one sample, sequenced in a study of CD8 T cells in ankylosing spondylitis. One entry per CDR3 protein results from TCRdb running MiXCR on the 5' RACE reads. The sample has around 23,000 distinct CDR3 sequences; about 17% are singletons. The sample comprised blood. These receptor sequences come from a male donor with ankylosing spondylitis or in good health (not recorded which).

In its sample, this clonotype was seen a few times. This chain uses TRBV7-8 with TRBJ2-5, with no clear D. The CDR3 runs 15 residues. The V end was cut by 5 bases, the J end by 0 bases, with 13 bases between. From germline, CDR1 is SGHVS and CDR2 FQNEAQ. In nucleotides, the CDR3 is TGTGCCAGCAGCGTAACCCGTACTTACCAAGAGACCCAGTACTTC. Encoded protein: CASSVTRTYQETQYF.

The gene calls are TRBV12-3 or TRBV12-4 and TRBJ2-3, with D possibly TRBD1 on 5 matching bases. CDR3 length equals 14 residues. The V end lost 6 bases, the J end lost 6 bases, and 16 bases lay between the germline ends. This CDR3 is CASSLRGPADTQYF. The CDR3 DNA reads as TGTGCCAGCAGCCTTAGGGGTCCCGCGGATACGCAGTATTTT.

Ten or more counts support this clonotype. The chain combines TRBV7-2 with TRBJ2-3, with 9 bases that match TRBD1. The CDR3 length is 16 residues. Germline assignment: CDR1 SGHTA and CDR2 FQGNSA. V gave up 5 bases and J gave up 3 bases; unmatched junction bases: 9. This CDR3 reads CASSQDPGQGTDTQYF. CDR3 in DNA: TGTGCCAGCAGCCAAGATCCGGGACAGGGAACAGATACGCAGTATTTT.

This clonotype showed up just a few times. The rearrangement links TRBV28 to TRBJ1-6; D is undetermined. The CDR3 length is 11 residues. Trimming stripped 7 bases from V and 8 bases from J, with 6 bases between. Germline V gene data show CDR1 as MDHEN and CDR2 as SYDVKM. CDR3 sequence reads: CASKADSPLHF. The CDR3 DNA is TGTGCCAGCAAAGCGGATTCACCCCTCCACTTT.

This clonotype was detected ten times or more. V gene TRBV19 combines with J gene TRBJ2-2, with TRBD2 as a possible D gene (5 bases). Trimming removed 2 bases from V and 7 bases from J, with 14 bases in between. CDR3 length: 15 residues. The germline CDR1 and CDR2 sequences are LNHDA and SQIVND (reference sequence). The CDR3 DNA follows: TGTGCCAGTAGTATACATGGGAGAAGAGGCGGGGAGCTGTTTTTT. Translating gives CASSIHGRRGGELFF.

There are a few counts of this clonotype. The V gene is TRBV7-2, the J gene TRBJ1-1, with D hard to call. This CDR3 spans 15 amino acids. The V end was cut by 2 bases, the J end by 6 bases, with 16 bases between. CDR1 is SGHTA and CDR2 is FQGNSA in the germline V gene. The CDR3 nucleotides read TGTGCCAGCAGCTTAAATTACGGAGTCGGACCTGAAGCTTTCTTT. Its protein product is CASSLNYGVGPEAFF.

The chain employs TRBV12-3 or TRBV12-4 and TRBJ2-1; a possible D gene is TRBD2 (5 bases). V shed 5 bases and J shed 11 bases, with 22 bases lying between them. The CDR3 runs 15 residues. CDR3 in amino acids: CASSPKLRSGFKQFF. CDR3 nucleotide sequence: TGTGCCAGCAGTCCCAAGCTAAGGTCGGGGTTCAAGCAGTTCTTC.

This clonotype was observed many times. The CDR3 does not close with the conserved phenylalanine or tryptophan, likely indicating a read error. The CDR3 sequence is CASSQERGADTQYS. The CDR3 bases are TGCGCCAGCAGCCAAGAGAGAGGGGCAGATACGCAGTATTCT. This chain joins TRBV4-3 and TRBJ2-3; tentatively, D is TRBD1 or TRBD2 (5 bases each). This CDR3 spans 14 amino acids. Germline V gene data show CDR1 as LGHNA and CDR2 as YSLEER. V shed 0 bases and J shed 4 bases, with 8 bases lying between them.

There are many counts of this clonotype. This CDR3 is CSVFASLYGYTF. In DNA, the CDR3 is TGCAGCGTGTTCGCGTCCCTCTATGGCTACACCTTC. V gene TRBV29-1 combines with J gene TRBJ1-2, with no clear D. CDR3 length equals 12 residues. Germline CDR1 and CDR2: SQVTM and ANQGSEA. V lost 6 bases and J 4 bases, leaving 12 bases between the germline ends.

The chain combines TRBV4-3 with TRBJ2-3, with D maybe TRBD2 (6 bases). The V end lost 0 bases, the J end lost 0 bases, and 10 bases lay between the germline ends. This CDR3 is 16 amino acids long. Per the germline V gene, CDR1 is LGHNA and CDR2 is YSLEER. The CDR3 coding sequence is TGCGCCAGCAGCCAAGAAGGGACTGGAAGCACAGATACGCAGTATTTT. It is translated as CASSQEGTGSTDTQYF.

This sequence joins TRBV29-1 and TRBJ2-5; 9 bases match TRBD2. V dropped 7 bases and J dropped 3; count of bases not matched to a gene: 9. The CDR3 contains 14 residues. Germline V CDR1 and CDR2: SQVTM, ANQGSEA. The CDR3 nucleotides read TGCAGCGCCGATAGCGGGGGAAGAGAAGAGACCCAGTACTTC. Its protein is CSADSGGREETQYF.

This chain connects TRBV10-2 to TRBJ2-2; the D gene is possibly TRBD1 (5 bases). Per germline, CDR1 WSHSY and CDR2 SAAADI. V was pared by 6 bases and J by 5 bases, with 13 bases between. CDR3 length: 14 residues. The CDR3 loop reads CASRALRGTGELFF. The CDR3 DNA is TGCGCCAGCAGGGCCCTAAGGGGAACCGGGGAGCTGTTTTTT.

This clonotype was counted between two and nine times. The chain is built from TRBV18 and TRBJ2-3; 10 positions agree with TRBD1. Per the germline V gene, CDR1 is KGHSH and CDR2 is LQKENI. The length of the CDR3 is 15 residues. With 2 bases clipped from V and 6 bases from J, the junction kept 5 bases outside the gene matches. The CDR3 protein is CASSPTRQGADTQYF. DNA for the CDR3: TGTGCCAGCTCACCAACGAGACAGGGGGCGGATACGCAGTATTTT.

Many counts were recorded for this clonotype. The rearrangement links TRBV5-1 to TRBJ2-1; 8 nucleotides agree with TRBD2. This CDR3 comprises 14 residues. Germline assignment: CDR1 SGHRS and CDR2 YFSETQ. V was pared by 4 bases and J by 5 bases, with 5 bases of the junction left unmatched. In DNA, the CDR3 is TGCGCCAGCAGCCAGGGACTAGTGAACAATGAGCAGTTCTTC. This sequence encodes CASSQGLVNNEQFF.

The CDR3 DNA sequence: TGCAGTGCTAGAGATCTAAGGCTGGGGGTAATGGGTACGCAGTATTTT. It translates to CSARDLRLGVMGTQYF. V gene TRBV20-1 combines with J gene TRBJ2-3; tentatively, D is TRBD1 or TRBD2 (5 bases each). The CDR3 loop spans 16 amino acids. Germline V gene data show CDR1 as DFQATT and CDR2 as SNEGSKA (reference sequence). V lost 0 bases, J lost 8 bases, and 21 bases lay in between.

The J gene is TRBJ2-5, the V gene TRBV29-1; D remains ambiguous. CDR1 and CDR2 from the germline V gene are SQVTM and ANQGSEA. V lost 0 bases and J 3 bases, leaving 14 bases between the germline ends. The CDR3 spans 15 residues. The CDR3 region is CSVEDNLGFKETQYF. CDR3 coding DNA: TGCAGCGTTGAAGATAACCTTGGGTTCAAAGAGACCCAGTACTTC. The full variable domain, with the rest looked up from reference TRBV29-1 and TRBJ2-5, is SAVISQKPSRDICQRGTSLTIQCQVDSQVTMMFWYRQQPGQSLTLIATANQGSEATYESGFVIDKFPISRPNLTFSTLTVSNMSPEDSSIYLCSVEDNLGFKETQYFGPGTRLLVL.

This clonotype was seen only a few times. The rearrangement links TRBV19 to TRBJ2-7; 9 positions agree with TRBD1. There are 16 residues in the CDR3. Germline-derived CDR1 and CDR2 are LNHDA and SQIVND (reference sequence). V dropped 8 bases and J dropped 6; count of bases not matched to a gene: 17. In nucleotides, the CDR3 is TGTGCCAGTTCGCTACAACCGGGACAGGGCAAGGGCGAGCAGTACTTC. Protein product: CASSLQPGQGKGEQYF.

The chain joins TRBV7-2 to TRBJ2-3; D uncertain. The V and J ends lost 3 bases and 3 bases respectively, with 25 bases between them. CDR1 and CDR2 from the germline V gene are SGHTA and FQGNSA. The CDR3 loop spans 19 amino acids. The CDR3 reads CASSLRTDGLSIRTDTQYF. The CDR3, as DNA: TGTGCCAGCAGCTTGAGGACCGACGGGCTGAGTATCAGGACAGATACGCAGTATTTT.

This clonotype appeared a few times. The rearrangement joins TRBV10-2 to TRBJ2-3; 7 nucleotides line up with TRBD2. J was trimmed by 6 bases and V by 5 bases; bases with no gene match: 5. From germline, CDR1 is WSHSY and CDR2 SAAADI. The CDR3 totals 13 residues. CDR3 sequence reads: CASSSGGVDTQYF. DNA for the CDR3: TGCGCCAGCAGTAGTGGGGGGGTCGATACGCAGTATTTT.

The V call is TRBV5-1, the J call TRBJ2-1; 13 nucleotides match TRBD2. Losses at the gene ends were 1 base for V and 5 bases for J; bases not matched to a gene: 9. Germline V gene lookup returns CDR1 SGHRS and CDR2 YFSETQ. The CDR3 covers 18 residues. The CDR3 coding sequence is TGCGCCAGCAGCTTGCTGCGGACTAGCGGGAGAATAAACAATGAGCAGTTCTTC. It specifies CASSLLRTSGRINNEQFF.

At least ten counts were recorded for this clonotype. The rearrangement joins TRBV12-3 or TRBV12-4 to TRBJ2-1; 7 nucleotides match TRBD2. This CDR3 is built from 15 residues. V shed 7 bases and J 4 bases; nucleotides not matched to a gene: 10. The CDR3 DNA is TGTGCCAGCACCCCGGGGAGGGGAGAGTACAATGAGCAGTTCTTC. Translated: CASTPGRGEYNEQFF.

This clonotype has ten or more counts. The rearrangement uses TRBV15 and TRBJ1-4; 8 nucleotides match TRBD1. Germline V gene data show CDR1 as LNHNV and CDR2 as YYDKDF (reference sequence). The CDR3 runs to 17 residues. Trimming at V came to 0 bases and at J to 8 bases, leaving 11 bases not matched to a gene. The DNA of the CDR3 is TGTGCCACCAGCAGAGAGCTACGGACAGGGTCCGGGGAAAAACTGTTTTTT. Translated, it gives CATSRELRTGSGEKLFF. The variable domain in full, with the rest retrieved from reference TRBV15 and TRBJ1-4, is DAMVIQNPRYQVTQFGKPVTLSCSQTLNHNVMYWYQQKSSQAPKLLFHYYDKDFNNEADTPDNFQSRRPNTSFCFLDIRSPGLGDTAMYLCATSRELRTGSGEKLFFGSGTQLSVL.

Only a few counts were recorded for this clonotype. V usage is TRBV12-3 or TRBV12-4 and J usage is TRBJ2-7; tentatively, D is TRBD2 (5 bases). Trimming removed 5 bases from V and 2 bases from J, with 13 bases in between. The CDR3 consists of 14 residues. CDR3 DNA: TGTGCCAGCAGTCCCTCATTGGAGGCCTACGAGCAGTACGTC. The encoded protein is CASSPSLEAYEQYV.

This clonotype was counted at least ten times. The chain combines TRBV5-1 with TRBJ1-2; D remains ambiguous. V was clipped by 2 bases and J by 8 bases, with 10 bases between them. Germline CDR1 is SGHRS and CDR2 is YFSETQ. This CDR3 contains 12 residues. The CDR3 spells CASSFDIGGYTF. The CDR3 bases are TGCGCCAGCAGCTTCGACATCGGCGGCTACACCTTC.